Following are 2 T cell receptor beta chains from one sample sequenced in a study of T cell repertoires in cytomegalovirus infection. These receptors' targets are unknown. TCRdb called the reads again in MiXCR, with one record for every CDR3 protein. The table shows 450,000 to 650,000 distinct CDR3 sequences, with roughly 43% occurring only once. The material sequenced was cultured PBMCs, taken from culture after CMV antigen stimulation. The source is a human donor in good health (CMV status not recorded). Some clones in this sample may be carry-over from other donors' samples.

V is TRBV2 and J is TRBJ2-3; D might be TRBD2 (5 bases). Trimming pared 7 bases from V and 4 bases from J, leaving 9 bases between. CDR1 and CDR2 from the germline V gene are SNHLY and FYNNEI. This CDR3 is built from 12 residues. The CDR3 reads CASNSDSDTQYF. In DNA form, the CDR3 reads TGTGCCAGCAACTCGGACTCAGATACGCAGTATTTT. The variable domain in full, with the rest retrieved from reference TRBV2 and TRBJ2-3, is EPEVTQTPSHQVTQMGQEVILRCVPISNHLYFYWYRQILGQKVEFLVSFYNNEISEKSEIFDDQFSVERPDGSNFTLKIRSTKLEDSAMYFCASNSDSDTQYFGPGTRLTVL.

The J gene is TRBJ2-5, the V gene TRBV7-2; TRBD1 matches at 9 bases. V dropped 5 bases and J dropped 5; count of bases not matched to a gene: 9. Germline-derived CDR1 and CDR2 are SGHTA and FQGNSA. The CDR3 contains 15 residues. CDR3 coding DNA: TGTGCCAGCAGCCCCTCGACAGGGGGAGGTGAGACCCAGTACTTC. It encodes CASSPSTGGGETQYF.